This entry is about one T cell receptor (beta chain). Its target is unknown. Clones were sequenced by immunoSEQ multiplex PCR, and TCRdb holds only the in-frame ones, with some missing. The data show 70,000 to 95,000 clones, 80% to 95% seen once. This entry is derived from a study of OX40 agonist ivuxolimab in advanced cancers. Germline CDR1 is MDHEN and CDR2 is SYDVKM. With 5 bases removed from V and 1 base from J, the gap between germline ends came to 9 bases. CDR3 size: 13 residues. Study results and caveats: By week 6 at 0.1 to 3.0 mg/kg, blood CD4+ and CD8+ T cells had expanded clonally.

The chain is built from TRBV28 and TRBJ2-7; possible D gene TRBD2, 7 bases. Sequencing was performed on CD4+ or CD8+ T cells sorted from blood, taken in a trial of the OX40 agonist ivuxolimab. The receptor was derived from an adult with an advanced solid tumor such as melanoma, head and neck, liver or kidney cancer. For the CDR3, the DNA is TGTGCCAGCAGTGGGGGGGCATCCTACGAGCAGTACTTC. This gives the protein CASSGGASYEQYF.